This T cell receptor (beta chain) was sequenced for a study of T-cell memory formation after mild COVID-19 (dated by TCRdb to about 2021). As for the study more broadly: TCR sequence clusters from the two donors were found to be largely donor specific. In two donors, T-cell clones that expanded and contracted after mild COVID-19 were followed by sequencing TCRalpha and TCRbeta repertoires longitudinally. The cohort was made up of two young adult volunteers, one female and one male, who were previously healthy. Overall results and qualifications from the work: Clones contracting from day 15 to 85 had balanced CD4/CD8 phenotypes, while a second wave expanding from day 15 to 37 was biased towards CD4+. SARS-CoV-2 specificity was not confirmed for the second-wave clones peaking on day 37. Contracting CD4+ clones appeared mostly in the CM and EM memory subsets, whereas CD8+ clones were enriched in EMRA. Only two mild cases were covered in the study, and larger cohorts including severe cases with pre-infection samples were considered necessary. Some responding clones were detected in pre-infection memory, suggesting pre-existing cross-reactive memory T cells joined the SARS-CoV-2 response.

The listed sequencing device is Illumina NovaSeq 6000. Using 5'RACE with constant-segment primers, TCRalpha and TCRbeta cDNA libraries were constructed, with sample barcodes and unique molecular identifiers added in the process. RNA was extracted from every sample with Trizol reagent. Libraries were amplified in two PCR steps, with a second sample barcode and Illumina TruSeq adapters added in the second step. Sequencing of libraries was performed on an Illumina NovaSeq with 2 x 150 bp paired-end reads. Regarding the original processing steps: Demultiplexing of reads and collapsing into UMI-guided consensus sequences were performed with migec v1.2.7. Using mixcr v2.1.11, UMI consensuses were aligned to TRA and TRB V and J templates and then assembled into clonotypes. Clonotypes were classified as expanded or contracted when called significant by both edgeR and NoisET, with noise models trained on biological replicates. For edgeR calls, the thresholds were a false discovery rate-adjusted p below 0.01 and a log2 fold-change of 1. PCA with hierarchical clustering of max-normalized trajectories of the 1000 most abundant clonotypes was used as exploratory dynamics analysis. Separately sequenced CD4+ and CD8+ repertoires were used to assign the CD4 or CD8 phenotype of responding clones. The public reads were run again by TCRdb, first through fastp at Q25 and then through MiXCR, and only productive beta chains were kept. Duplicate CDR3 protein sequences are folded into a single record with the most common DNA and genes. It is TCRdb's table, rather than the study itself, that gives the V and J calls and clone size. This sample lists roughly 110,000 distinct CDR3 sequences; around 12% were detected once. The ten largest clones represent around 30% of the sample.

The CDR3 measures 13 amino acids from cysteine to phenylalanine. CDR3 DNA only is kept here, 39 bases in frame from base 1. Via the germline V gene, CDR1 is KGHDR and CDR2 SFDVKD. The trim is 7 bases for V and 2 bases for J, with a gap of 8 bases between the germline ends. Ficoll-Paque density gradient centrifugation was the method used to isolate PBMCs. On this clonotype: There is no known antigen for this receptor. The sample holds no much larger clone one base away, and base qualities are not on file.

The sample was PBMCs or a T cell subset sorted from them (not recorded which). The V and J genes are TRBV24-1 and TRBJ2-1; the D gene identity is not certain. The sequence was collected from an adult woman who had mild COVID-19 (a few samples of this study predate the infection). The sample titles of this study are shuffled in the database, so cell type and time point are left out; the donor was told from shared clones. Read as DNA, the sequence is TGTGCCACCAGCCTAGGGACCTACAATGAGCAGTTCTTC. The encoded protein is CATSLGTYNEQFF.